The 9 T cell receptor beta chains listed next were all sequenced from one sample in a study of graft-versus-host responses after intestinal transplantation. Sequenced by immunoSEQ multiplex PCR; TCRdb stores in-frame clones only, minus some. The sample records approximately 58,000 clones, about 87% being singletons. Sample: PBMCs, taken 26 days after transplant. The receptor set was obtained from a human patient who received an intestinal transplant, so some T cells may come from the graft donor.

The V and J genes are TRBV15 and TRBJ2-2; D is unresolved. Germline V lookup: CDR1 LNHNV, CDR2 YYDKDF (reference sequence). The CDR3 spans 11 residues. Trimming removed 7 bases at V and 4 bases at J, with 4 bases between. CDR3: CATKRTGELFF. In DNA form, the CDR3 reads TGTGCCACCAAGCGCACCGGGGAGCTGTTTTTT.

The genes are TRBV6-5 and TRBJ2-5; 8 bases match TRBD1. V gave up 6 bases and J gave up 7 bases; unmatched junction bases: 10. The CDR3 runs 14 residues. CDR1 and CDR2 from the germline V gene are MNHEY and SVGAGI. The CDR3 DNA follows: TGTGCCAGCAGCTCGATAGGACAGGGAGGGACCCAGTACTTC. Amino acid sequence: CASSSIGQGGTQYF.

The V gene is TRBV5-1, the J gene TRBJ1-2; D ambiguous. Germline V CDR1 and CDR2: SGHRS, YFSETQ. The CDR3 is made up of 14 amino acids. Trimming cost V 0 bases and J 6 bases, with 12 bases left between them. The CDR3: CASSLARERDGYTF. In DNA, the CDR3 is TGCGCCAGCAGCTTGGCTAGGGAGAGGGATGGCTACACCTTC.

This chain joins TRBV7-9 and TRBJ2-1; 11 nucleotides align to TRBD2. This CDR3 comprises 17 residues. CDR1 and CDR2 (germline): SEHNR, FQNEAQ (reference sequence). With V trimmed by 0 bases and J by 14 bases, 15 bases remained unmatched. The CDR3 DNA is TGTGCCAGCAGCTTAGCGATGGCTAGCGGGGGGACTTACAGTGAGTTCTTC. This gives the protein CASSLAMASGGTYSEFF.

This chain uses TRBV5-1 with TRBJ2-1; TRBD1 might be the D (5 bases). CDR1 and CDR2 (germline): SGHRS, YFSETQ. The CDR3 is made up of 15 amino acids. The V end was cut by 4 bases, the J end by 4 bases, with 15 bases between. The CDR3 DNA is TGCGCCAGCAGCCTAGGGGTCTCCTCGTACAATGAGCAGTTCTTC. It specifies CASSLGVSSYNEQFF. Filled out from reference TRBV5-1 and TRBJ2-1, the complete variable domain reads KAGVTQTPRYLIKTRGQQVTLSCSPISGHRSVSWYQQTPGQGLQFLFEYFSETQRNKGNFPGRFSGRQFSNSRSEMNVSTLELGDSALYLCASSLGVSSYNEQFFGPGTRLTVL.

The V call is TRBV21-1, the J call TRBJ2-7; the DNA was not used to check the table's D call, TRBD2. TRBV21-1 represents a pseudogene. The CDR3 contains 15 residues. CDR3 region: CASSKGWGEPYEQYV. For the CDR3, the DNA is TGTGCCAGCAGCAAAGGTTGGGGGGAGCCCTACGAGCAGTACGTC.

V usage is TRBV5-4 and J usage is TRBJ2-5; TRBD1 agrees at 10 bases. Germline-derived CDR1 and CDR2 are SGHNT and YYREEE (reference sequence). The CDR3 spans 14 residues. The ends lost 3 bases at V and 5 bases at J; junction bases unmatched: 4. Here the CDR3 DNA reads TGTGCCAGCAGCTCGACGGACAGGGGGGAGACCCAGTACTTC. It yields the protein CASSSTDRGETQYF.

The count of this clone is one. V and J are TRBV28 and TRBJ2-7; D might be TRBD2 (5 bases). CDR1 and CDR2 (germline): MDHEN, SYDVKM. Trimming pared 7 bases from V and 0 bases from J, leaving 13 bases between. This CDR3 has 14 residues. CDR3 region: CASTKEGGSYEQYF. In DNA, the CDR3 is TGTGCCAGCACTAAAGAGGGCGGCTCCTACGAGCAGTACTTC.

The table lists this clone with a count of one. The V call is TRBV28, the J call TRBJ1-1, with D unresolved. The germline V and J ends were trimmed by 2 bases and 7 bases, with 14 bases remaining between them. This CDR3 has 14 amino acids. The germline V gene encodes CDR1 MDHEN and CDR2 SYDVKM. CDR3 DNA sequence: TGTGCCAGCAGTTTAGGAGCGGGAGGTGATGAAGCTTTCTTT. Amino acids: CASSLGAGGDEAFF.